A single sample gave rise to the 24 T cell receptor beta chains below, sequenced in a study of blood T cells in healthy people across ages. Sample-barcoded 5' priming and a J-beta primer mix drove a second PCR of roughly 7 to 11 cycles. In TCRdb, the 5' RACE reads were re-called with MiXCR into one record per CDR3 protein. The sample lists about 640,000 distinct CDR3 sequences, around 54% occurring once. The sequenced sample was blood. The receptor source for this set is a man between 60 and 75 years old in good health.

This chain uses TRBV3-1 with TRBJ2-4, with TRBD2 identical over 14 bases. Germline CDR1 is LGHDT and CDR2 is YNNKEL (reference sequence). V lost 2 bases and J lost 9; bases outside the gene matches: 3. The CDR3 loop spans 15 amino acids. This chain's CDR3 is CASSQRLAGGGIQYF. The CDR3 DNA reads as TGTGCCAGCAGCCAACGACTAGCGGGGGGGGGCATTCAGTACTTC.

As regards this clonotype: One end of the junction fails to match germline, which may point to a read error. This rearrangement joins TRBV5-8 to TRBJ1-4; TRBD1 agrees at 11 bases. CDR3 length: 15 amino acids. Germline CDR1 is SGHTS and CDR2 is YDEGEE. CDR3 coding DNA: TGCGCCAGCAGCCCTCGGGACAGGGGGAGTGAAAAACTGTTTTTT. It yields the protein CASSPRDRGSEKLFF.

The table lists this clonotype with a few counts. As DNA, the CDR3 is TGTGCCACCAGTTGGACTAGCGGGGTTAATGAGCAGTTCTTC. This translates into CATSWTSGVNEQFF. The chain links TRBV15 to TRBJ2-1; 12 nucleotides line up with TRBD2. The CDR3 is 14 amino acids. The ends lost 6 bases at V and 7 bases at J; junction bases unmatched: 4. Per germline, CDR1 LNHNV and CDR2 YYDKDF (reference sequence). The full variable domain, rest sourced from reference TRBV15 and TRBJ2-1, is DAMVIQNPRYQVTQFGKPVTLSCSQTLNHNVMYWYQQKSSQAPKLLFHYYDKDFNNEADTPDNFQSRRPNTSFCFLDIRSPGLGDTAMYLCATSWTSGVNEQFFGPGTRLTVL.

V gene TRBV27 combines with J gene TRBJ2-5; either TRBD1 or TRBD2 may fit D (5 bases each). The DNA end is more similar to TRBJ2-7, so the J call may be wrong. Germline V gives CDR1 MNHEY, CDR2 SMNVEV (reference sequence). This CDR3 spans 14 amino acids. CDR3 residues: CASSIQGRGAEQYF. CDR3 bases: TGTGCCAGCAGTATCCAGGGCCGAGGGGCCGAGCAGTACTTC.

This chain links TRBV3-1 with TRBJ1-2; 7 bases fit TRBD1. The J segment lost 2 bases and the V segment lost 6 bases, leaving 6 bases of the junction unmatched. CDR1 LGHDT and CDR2 YNNKEL come from the germline V gene (reference sequence). The length of the CDR3 is 14 residues. In DNA form, the CDR3 reads TGTGCCAGCAGACGACAGGGAGAAAACTATGGCTACACCTTC. This translates into CASRRQGENYGYTF.

The V gene is TRBV29-1, the J gene TRBJ2-1, with D unresolved. The CDR3 consists of 12 residues. V was cut by 2 bases and J by 5 bases, with 7 bases left in between. In germline, CDR1 is SQVTM, CDR2 ANQGSEA. The CDR3 loop reads CSVEIRDNEQFF. In DNA, the CDR3 is TGCAGCGTTGAAATCCGCGACAATGAGCAGTTCTTC.

This clonotype was observed at least ten times. The J gene is TRBJ1-4, the V gene TRBV7-2; D is uncertain. Per germline, CDR1 SGHTA and CDR2 FQGNSA. Deletions cut 6 bases from V and 0 bases from J, with 5 bases between. The CDR3 loop spans 13 amino acids. The CDR3 spells CASSHPTNEKLFF. CDR3 sequence (DNA): TGTGCCAGCAGTCACCCAACTAATGAAAAACTGTTTTTT.

The genes are TRBV4-2 and TRBJ2-5, with D uncertain. This CDR3 has 15 residues. V gave up 0 bases and J gave up 2 bases, with 10 bases separating them. The germline V gene has CDR1 LGHNA and CDR2 YNFKEQ. The CDR3 loop is CASSQDGDSQETQYF. Here the CDR3 DNA reads TGTGCCAGCAGCCAAGATGGGGATTCTCAAGAGACCCAGTACTTC.

This chain joins TRBV5-1 and TRBJ2-5; possibly TRBD1 for D (7 bases). The CDR3 runs to 13 residues. Germline V lookup: CDR1 SGHRS, CDR2 YFSETQ. V shed 0 bases and J shed 7 bases, with 10 bases lying between them. The CDR3 DNA follows: TGCGCCAGCAGCTTGGGACAGGGAGGGACCCAGTACTTC. Residues: CASSLGQGGTQYF.

There are a few counts of this clonotype. The chain uses TRBV15 and TRBJ2-6; D not resolved. V dropped 0 bases and J dropped 0 bases, with 24 bases sitting between them. The CDR3 length is 22 residues. In germline, CDR1 is LNHNV, CDR2 YYDKDF (reference sequence). The CDR3 protein is CATSRDFLSGFTDASGANVLTF. The CDR3 nucleotides read TGTGCCACCAGCAGAGATTTCCTGAGTGGTTTCACGGATGCCTCTGGGGCCAACGTCCTGACTTTC. The variable domain in full, with the rest retrieved from reference TRBV15 and TRBJ2-6, is DAMVIQNPRYQVTQFGKPVTLSCSQTLNHNVMYWYQQKSSQAPKLLFHYYDKDFNNEADTPDNFQSRRPNTSFCFLDIRSPGLGDTAMYLCATSRDFLSGFTDASGANVLTFGAGSRLTVL.

The chain recombines TRBV20-1 with TRBJ2-5, with TRBD1 matching over 8 bases. This CDR3 region has 13 residues. Trimming at V came to 6 bases and at J to 1 base, leaving 4 bases not matched to a gene. Germline CDR1 DFQATT, CDR2 SNEGSKA (reference sequence). The CDR3 is CSAAGTGQETQYF. The CDR3, as DNA: TGCAGTGCGGCCGGGACAGGCCAAGAGACCCAGTACTTC.

This clonotype has only one observation. The chain links TRBV28 to TRBJ1-1; D is perhaps TRBD1 (5 bases). Looked up from germline, CDR1 is MDHEN and CDR2 is SYDVKM. The V end was cut by 3 bases, the J end by 6 bases, with 8 bases between. This CDR3 is built from 12 residues. CDR3 nucleotides: TGTGCCAGCAGTTTCCGGGGCTCTGAAGCTTTCTTT. It is translated as CASSFRGSEAFF.

This chain joins TRBV4-1 and TRBJ2-1, with TRBD2 identical over 11 bases. The CDR3 consists of 15 residues. After removal of 1 base from V and 7 bases from J, the junction contained 3 bases not matched to a gene. The germline V gene has CDR1 MGHRA and CDR2 YSYEKL. Here the CDR3 reads CASSQAPSGGNEQFF. The CDR3 DNA reads as TGCGCCAGCAGCCAAGCCCCTAGCGGGGGGAATGAGCAGTTCTTC.

The rearrangement joins TRBV18 to TRBJ1-1, with TRBD1 matching over 7 bases. The CDR3 is 16 residues long. Germline CDR1 is KGHSH and CDR2 is LQKENI. The ends lost 5 bases at V and 4 bases at J; junction bases unmatched: 13. This CDR3 is CASSIETGHRSTEAFF. DNA for the CDR3: TGTGCCAGCTCAATAGAGACAGGGCATAGGAGCACTGAAGCTTTCTTT.

This chain uses TRBV5-5 with TRBJ2-4, with D unresolved. The CDR3 covers 15 residues. The V end was cut by 1 base, the J end by 0 bases, with 8 bases between. Germline CDR1 reads SGHKS; CDR2 reads YYEKEE (reference sequence). As DNA, the CDR3 is TGTGCCAGCAGCTTGCTAGTTGTAGCCAAAAACATTCAGTACTTC. Translating gives CASSLLVVAKNIQYF. Full variable domain (rest looked up from reference TRBV5-5 and TRBJ2-4): DAGVTQSPTHLIKTRGQQVTLRCSPISGHKSVSWYQQVLGQGPQFIFQYYEKEERGRGNFPDRFSARQFPNYSSELNVNALLLGDSALYLCASSLLVVAKNIQYFGAGTRLSVL.

This chain links TRBV5-1 with TRBJ2-3; a possible D gene is TRBD1 (6 bases). The CDR3 contains 15 residues. Trimming took off 3 bases at V and 5 bases at J, with 16 bases between the two ends. Germline V CDR1 and CDR2: SGHRS, YFSETQ. DNA of the CDR3: TGCGCCAGCAGCTCTACAGGGCCTACACAAGATACGCAGTATTTT. As protein: CASSSTGPTQDTQYF.

This clonotype appeared a few times. The chain joins TRBV20-1 to TRBJ2-1, with 13 bases fitting TRBD2. Germline V CDR1 and CDR2: DFQATT, SNEGSKA (reference sequence). Trimming cost V 6 bases and J 4 bases; bases outside gene matches: 6. This CDR3 region has 15 residues. Written as DNA, the CDR3 is TGCAGTGCATCCTCGGGACTAGCGGGGTACAATGAGCAGTTCTTC. Residues: CSASSGLAGYNEQFF.

The genes are TRBV20-1 and TRBJ1-6, with 8 bases aligning to TRBD1. Germline assignment: CDR1 DFQATT and CDR2 SNEGSKA (reference sequence). After removal of 3 bases from V and 8 bases from J, the junction contained 9 bases not matched to a gene. This CDR3 is 15 amino acids long. CDR3 DNA sequence: TGCAGTGCTAGGGCAAAGACAGGGGTGGATTCACCCCTCCACTTT. Encoded protein: CSARAKTGVDSPLHF.

This clonotype has more than one count but fewer than ten. This sequence joins TRBV4-1 and TRBJ2-7, with D tentatively TRBD1 (6 bases). The length of the CDR3 is 15 residues. From germline, CDR1 is MGHRA and CDR2 YSYEKL. V was shortened by 2 bases and J by 0 bases, with 11 bases between the two germline ends. CDR3 bases: TGCGCCAGCAGCCAAACCGGGACAACCTCCTACGAGCAGTACTTC. Translated, it gives CASSQTGTTSYEQYF.

This clonotype came up a few times. The chain employs TRBV15 and TRBJ2-1; 10 bases agree with TRBD1. The CDR3 is 15 residues long. V lost 3 bases and J lost 4; bases outside the gene matches: 3. The V gene's germline CDR1 is LNHNV and CDR2 YYDKDF (reference sequence). The DNA of the CDR3 is TGTGCCACCAGCAGGGGACAGGGGAGTTACAATGAGCAGTTCTTC. Its protein is CATSRGQGSYNEQFF.

The chain is built from TRBV28 and TRBJ2-1; the match to TRBD2 covers 9 bases. From germline, CDR1 is MDHEN and CDR2 SYDVKM. The V gene end was trimmed by 2 bases and the J gene end by 8 bases; junction bases not matched to a gene: 4. This CDR3 has 14 residues. CDR3 sequence: CASSLPIAGDEQFF. The DNA for the CDR3 is TGTGCCAGCAGTTTACCCATAGCGGGGGATGAGCAGTTCTTC. Variable domain in full (rest from reference TRBV28 and TRBJ2-1): DVKVTQSSRYLVKRTGEKVFLECVQDMDHENMFWYRQDPGLGLRLIYFSYDVKMKEKGDIPEGYSVSREKKERFSLILESASTNQTSMYLCASSLPIAGDEQFFGPGTRLTVL.

The rearrangement joins TRBV7-8 to TRBJ1-2; maybe TRBD1 (6 bases). Germline V lookup: CDR1 SGHVS, CDR2 FQNEAQ. Trimming removed 3 bases at V and 3 bases at J, with 17 bases between. The CDR3 spans 16 residues. The CDR3 here is CASSLYRVRQDYGYTF. CDR3 coding DNA: TGTGCCAGCAGCTTGTACAGGGTCCGGCAGGACTATGGCTACACCTTC.

This chain joins TRBV5-1 and TRBJ2-6; 10 bases fit TRBD1. The CDR3 runs to 18 residues. The germline V gene has CDR1 SGHRS and CDR2 YFSETQ. J was trimmed by 1 base and V by 0 bases; bases with no gene match: 4. The CDR3 region has the DNA TGCGCCAGCAGCTTGGGGACAGGGGGTCCATCTGGGGCCAACGTCCTGACTTTC. Translating gives CASSLGTGGPSGANVLTF.

The CDR3 DNA reads TGTGCCAGCAGCTTCGGATACACTGAAGCTTTCTTT. As protein: CASSFGYTEAFF. The chain links TRBV11-2 to TRBJ1-1, with D unresolved. This CDR3 contains 12 residues. Germline-derived CDR1 and CDR2 are SGHAT and FQNNGV. Trimming shortened V by 3 bases and J by 3 bases, and 5 bases separated the two germline ends.